This T cell receptor (beta chain) was recovered during a study of vaccination and CD4 T cells after COVID-19. Study-level information: Four females and six males made up the convalescents, two of whom were Hispanic.

This clonotype was counted between two and nine times. Antigen: not known. One junction end does not reproduce the germline sequence, and a read error may be involved. Indicated treatment: roughly nine-day PBMC culture with coronavirus spike peptide pools or control peptides (ViraFEST assay). This CDR3 has 14 amino acids. The germline CDR1 and CDR2 sequences are MDHEN and SYDVKM. Cultured CD4+ T cells had their DNA profiled by the Oncomine TCR Beta short-read assay. From the PCR reads, TCRdb called clonotypes with MiXCR, one entry per CDR3 protein. The repertoire holds about 17,000 distinct CDR3 sequences, with almost 40% as singletons.

V is TRBV28 and J is TRBJ2-7; D possibly corresponds to TRBD2 (6 bases). Sequencing input: CD4+ T cells from blood, cultured in vitro. The receptor was derived from a human donor who had recovered from COVID-19. The CDR3 spells CASKGTLNFYEQYF. In DNA, the CDR3 is TGTGCCAGCAAAGGGACTCTGAATTTTTACGAGCAGTATTTC.